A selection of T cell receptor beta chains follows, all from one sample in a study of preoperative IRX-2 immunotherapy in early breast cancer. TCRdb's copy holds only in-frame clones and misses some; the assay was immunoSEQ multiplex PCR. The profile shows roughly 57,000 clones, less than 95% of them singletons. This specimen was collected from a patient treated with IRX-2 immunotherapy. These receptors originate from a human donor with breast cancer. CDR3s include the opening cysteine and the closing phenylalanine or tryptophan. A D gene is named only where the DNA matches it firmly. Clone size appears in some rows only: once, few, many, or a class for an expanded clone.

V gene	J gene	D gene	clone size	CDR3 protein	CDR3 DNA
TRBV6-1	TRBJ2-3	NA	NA	CASGVSRSTDTQYF	TGTGCCAGCGGGGTTAGCCGGAGCACAGATACGCAGTATTTT
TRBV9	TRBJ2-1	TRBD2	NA	CASSRSGGTSYEGPYNEQFF	TGTGCCAGCAGCAGATCCGGTGGGACTAGCTATGAGGGGCCCTACAATGAGCAGTTCTTC
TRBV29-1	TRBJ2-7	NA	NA	CSVSNLRHEQYF	TGCAGCGTTTCCAACCTCCGGCACGAGCAGTACTTC
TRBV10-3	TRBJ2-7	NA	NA	CAISESPPHEQYF	TGTGCCATCAGTGAGTCCCCACCACACGAGCAGTACTTC
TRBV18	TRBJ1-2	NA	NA	CASSLEEGPSYTF	TGTGCCAGCTCACTAGAAGAGGGCCCTAGCTACACCTTC
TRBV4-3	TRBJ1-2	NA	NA	CASSQDRGTYGYTF	TGCGCCAGCAGCCAAGATCGGGGGACCTATGGCTACACCTTC
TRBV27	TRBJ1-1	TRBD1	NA	CASSNRGSDTEAFF	TGTGCCAGCAGTAACAGGGGGTCGGACACTGAAGCTTTCTTT
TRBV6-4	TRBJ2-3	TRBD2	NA	CASSAGTRSTDTQYF	TGTGCCAGCAGTGCCGGGACTAGGAGCACAGATACGCAGTATTTT
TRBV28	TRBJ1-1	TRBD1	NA	CASIKQGADTEAFF	TGTGCCAGCATCAAACAGGGGGCGGACACTGAAGCTTTCTTT
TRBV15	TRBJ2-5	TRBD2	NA	CATSRGAAGAEETQYF	TGTGCCACCAGCAGAGGAGCAGCGGGGGCCGAAGAGACCCAGTACTTC
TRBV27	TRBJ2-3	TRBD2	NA	CASSIGAGGSTDTQYF	TGTGCCAGCAGCATCGGCGCGGGGGGGAGCACAGATACGCAGTATTTT
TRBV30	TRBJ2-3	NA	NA	CAWSTITDTQYF	TGTGCCTGGTCGACAATCACAGATACGCAGTATTTT
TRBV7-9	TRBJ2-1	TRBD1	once	CASSLSLPGQGVNEQFF	TGTGCCAGCAGCTTATCGCTGCCGGGACAGGGGGTCAATGAGCAGTTCTTC
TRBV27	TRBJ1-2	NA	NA	CASSVGPNGYTF	TGTGCCAGCAGTGTAGGACCAAATGGCTACACCTTC
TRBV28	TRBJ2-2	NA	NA	CASSFRGTGELFF	TGTGCCAGCAGTTTTAGGGGGACCGGGGAGCTGTTTTTT
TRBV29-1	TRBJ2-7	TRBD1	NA	CSPGGQGPLRGGGPSSYEQYF	TGCAGCCCAGGCGGACAGGGGCCCCTTAGGGGGGGAGGGCCCTCCTCCTACGAGCAGTACTTC
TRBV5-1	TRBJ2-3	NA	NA	CASSLVFRVSTDTQYF	TGCGCCAGCAGCTTGGTGTTCAGGGTCAGCACAGATACGCAGTATTTT
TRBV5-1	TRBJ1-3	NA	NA	CASQINSGNTIYF	TGCGCCAGTCAGATAAACTCTGGAAACACCATATATTTT
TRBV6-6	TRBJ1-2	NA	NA	CASSYSEGLDGYTF	TGTGCCAGCAGTTACTCGGAGGGGCTGGATGGCTACACCTTC
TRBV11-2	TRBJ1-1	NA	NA	CASRRTGITEAFF	TGTGCCAGCAGGCGAACAGGGATCACTGAAGCTTTCTTT
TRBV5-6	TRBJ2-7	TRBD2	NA	CASSWGAGGYEQYF	TGTGCCAGCAGCTGGGGGGCGGGAGGGTACGAGCAGTACTTC
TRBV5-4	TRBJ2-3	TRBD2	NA	CASSPLTSGGGDTQYF	TGTGCCAGCAGCCCCCTGACTAGCGGGGGAGGAGATACGCAGTATTTT
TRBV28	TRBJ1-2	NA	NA	CASSLIHIYGYTF	TGTGCCAGCAGTCTAATACATATCTATGGCTACACCTTC
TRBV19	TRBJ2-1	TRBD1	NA	CASSIRDPGQGDGEQFF	TGTGCCAGTAGTATCCGTGATCCGGGACAGGGTGATGGCGAGCAGTTCTTC
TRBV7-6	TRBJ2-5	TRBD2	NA	CASSSTSGVGSETQYF	TGTGCCAGCAGTTCGACTAGCGGGGTTGGTTCGGAGACCCAGTACTTC
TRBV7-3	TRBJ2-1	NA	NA	CASSLQQSSYNEQFF	TGTGCCAGCAGCTTACAGCAGAGCTCCTACAATGAGCAGTTCTTC
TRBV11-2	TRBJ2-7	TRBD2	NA	CASSWGLVSSYEQYF	TGTGCCAGCAGCTGGGGACTAGTTAGTTCCTACGAGCAGTACTTC
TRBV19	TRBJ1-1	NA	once	CASSIVGGREAFF	TGTGCCAGTAGTATAGTAGGGGGGCGAGAAGCTTTCTTT
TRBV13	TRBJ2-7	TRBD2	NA	CASSLGLVGGPPVQYF	TGTGCCAGCAGCTTAGGCCTGGTGGGAGGGCCTCCGGTGCAGTACTTC
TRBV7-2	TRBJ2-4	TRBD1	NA	CASSSRQGLAKNIQYF	TGTGCCAGCAGCTCCCGACAGGGGTTAGCCAAAAACATTCAGTACTTC
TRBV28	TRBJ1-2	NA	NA	CASSLVTGFSYGYTF	TGTGCCAGCAGTTTAGTTACGGGGTTTAGCTATGGCTACACCTTC
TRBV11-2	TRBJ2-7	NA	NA	CASSLRVALGDLSSYEQYF	TGTGCCAGCAGCTTAAGAGTGGCACTTGGGGACCTTTCTTCCTACGAGCAGTACTTC
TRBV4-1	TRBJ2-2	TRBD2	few	CASSQGSSGSWGELFF	TGCGCCAGCAGCCAAGGCTCCAGCGGGAGTTGGGGGGAGCTGTTTTTT
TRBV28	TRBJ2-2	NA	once	CASSFGMNTGELFF	TGTGCCAGCAGTTTTGGAATGAACACCGGGGAGCTGTTTTTT
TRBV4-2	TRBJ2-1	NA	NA	CASSQVLAFGNEQFF	TGTGCCAGCAGCCAAGTACTAGCTTTCGGCAATGAGCAGTTCTTC
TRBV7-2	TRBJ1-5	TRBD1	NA	CASSLTLTGGYSNQPQHF	TGTGCCAGCAGCTTAACTCTGACAGGGGGGTATAGCAATCAGCCCCAGCATTTT
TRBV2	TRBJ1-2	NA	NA	CASSYSNYGYTF	TGTGCCAGCAGTTACTCAAACTATGGCTACACCTTC
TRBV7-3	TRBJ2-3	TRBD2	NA	CASSYGGLAGTTDTQYF	TGTGCCAGCAGCTACGGGGGCCTAGCGGGGACCACAGATACGCAGTATTTT
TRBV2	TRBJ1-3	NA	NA	CASKRTPGSGNTIYF	TGTGCCAGCAAACGAACCCCAGGGTCTGGAAACACCATATATTTT
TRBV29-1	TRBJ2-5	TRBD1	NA	CSVTPSRGQVTQYF	TGCAGCGTTACCCCGAGTAGGGGGCAGGTGACCCAGTACTTC
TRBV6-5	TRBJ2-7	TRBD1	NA	CASSRTGATSYEQYF	TGTGCCAGCAGTCGGACAGGGGCGACCTCCTACGAGCAGTACTTC
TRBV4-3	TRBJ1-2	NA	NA	CASSQGGGHVGYTF	TGCGCCAGCAGCCAAGGGGGGGGACACGTGGGCTACACCTTC
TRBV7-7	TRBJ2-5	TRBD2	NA	CASSLGLAGAWETQYF	TGTGCCAGCAGCTTAGGGCTAGCGGGAGCCTGGGAGACCCAGTACTTC
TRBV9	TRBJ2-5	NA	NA	CASSVVGGGGETQYF	TGTGCCAGCAGCGTAGTCGGAGGGGGCGGTGAGACCCAGTACTTC
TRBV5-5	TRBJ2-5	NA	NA	CASSGMERGAGETQYF	TGTGCCAGCAGCGGCATGGAAAGGGGCGCAGGAGAGACCCAGTACTTC
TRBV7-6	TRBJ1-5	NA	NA	CASSKPGLSPQHF	TGTGCCAGCAGCAAACCGGGACTCTCTCCCCAGCATTTT
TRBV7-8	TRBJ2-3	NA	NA	CASSFPAGGDTDTQYF	TGTGCCAGCAGCTTTCCCGCCGGGGGTGACACAGATACGCAGTATTTT